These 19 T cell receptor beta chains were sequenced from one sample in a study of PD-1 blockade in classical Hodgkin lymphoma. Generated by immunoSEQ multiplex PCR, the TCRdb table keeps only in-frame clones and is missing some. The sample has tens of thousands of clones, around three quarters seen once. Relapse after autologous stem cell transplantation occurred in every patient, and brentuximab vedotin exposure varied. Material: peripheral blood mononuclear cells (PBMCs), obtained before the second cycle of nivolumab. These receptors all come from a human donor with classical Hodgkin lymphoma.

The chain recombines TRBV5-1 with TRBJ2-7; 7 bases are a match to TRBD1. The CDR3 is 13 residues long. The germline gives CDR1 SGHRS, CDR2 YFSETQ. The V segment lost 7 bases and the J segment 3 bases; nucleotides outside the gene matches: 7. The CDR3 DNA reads TGCGCCAGCTCAGGGGGTACCTACTACGAGCAGTACTTC. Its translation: CASSGGTYYEQYF.

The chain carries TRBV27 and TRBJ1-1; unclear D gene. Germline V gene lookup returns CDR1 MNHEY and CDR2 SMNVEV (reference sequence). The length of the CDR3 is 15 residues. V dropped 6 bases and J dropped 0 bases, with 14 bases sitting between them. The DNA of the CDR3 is TGTGCCAGCAGGGCCCTCAGTACATTGAACACTGAAGCTTTCTTT. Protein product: CASRALSTLNTEAFF.

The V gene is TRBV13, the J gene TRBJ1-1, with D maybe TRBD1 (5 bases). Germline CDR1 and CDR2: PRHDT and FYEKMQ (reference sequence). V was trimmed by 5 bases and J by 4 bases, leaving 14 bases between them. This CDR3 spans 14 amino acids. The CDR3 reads CASSLLLQGTEAFF. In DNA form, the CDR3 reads TGTGCCAGCAGCCTACTGCTGCAGGGCACTGAAGCTTTCTTT.

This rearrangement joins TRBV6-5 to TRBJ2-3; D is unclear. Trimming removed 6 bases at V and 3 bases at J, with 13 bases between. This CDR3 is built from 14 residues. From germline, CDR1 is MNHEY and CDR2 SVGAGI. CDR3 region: CASRKTQSTDTQYF. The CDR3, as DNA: TGTGCCAGCAGAAAGACCCAGAGTACAGATACGCAGTATTTT.

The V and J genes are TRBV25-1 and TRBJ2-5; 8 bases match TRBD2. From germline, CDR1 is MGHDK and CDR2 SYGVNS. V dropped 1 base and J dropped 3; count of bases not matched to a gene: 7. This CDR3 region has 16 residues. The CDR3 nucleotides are TGTGCCAGCAGTGAATCGCTAGCGGGCCAGAAAGAGACCCAGTACTTC. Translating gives CASSESLAGQKETQYF.

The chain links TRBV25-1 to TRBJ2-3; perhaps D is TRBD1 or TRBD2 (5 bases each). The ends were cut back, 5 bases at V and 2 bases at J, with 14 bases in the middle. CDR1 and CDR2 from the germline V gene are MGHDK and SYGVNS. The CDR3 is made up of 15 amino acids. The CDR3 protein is CASSLPVGVTDTQYF. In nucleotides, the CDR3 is TGTGCCAGCAGTTTACCAGTGGGGGTCACAGATACGCAGTATTTT.

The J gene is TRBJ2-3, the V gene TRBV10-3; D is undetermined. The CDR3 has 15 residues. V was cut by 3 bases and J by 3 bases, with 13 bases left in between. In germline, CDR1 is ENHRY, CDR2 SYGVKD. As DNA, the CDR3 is TGTGCCATCAGTGAATTAACCCCTCCGACAGATACGCAGTATTTT. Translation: CAISELTPPTDTQYF.

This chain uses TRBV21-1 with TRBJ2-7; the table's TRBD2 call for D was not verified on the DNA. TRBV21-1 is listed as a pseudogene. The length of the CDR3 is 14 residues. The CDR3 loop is CASRAGPRFSEQYV. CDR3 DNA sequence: TGTGCCAGCAGGGCGGGGCCTCGATTCTCCGAGCAGTACGTC.

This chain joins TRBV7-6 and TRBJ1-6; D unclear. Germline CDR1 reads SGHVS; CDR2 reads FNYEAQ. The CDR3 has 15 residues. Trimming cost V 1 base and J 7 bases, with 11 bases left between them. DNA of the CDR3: TGTGCCAGCAGCTTAGGACGGCAGGCCAATTCACCCCTCCACTTT. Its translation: CASSLGRQANSPLHF. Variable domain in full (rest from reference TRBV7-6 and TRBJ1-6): GAGVSQSPRYKVTKRGQDVALRCDPISGHVSLYWYRQALGQGPEFLTYFNYEAQQDKSGLPNDRFSAERPEGSISTLTIQRTEQRDSAMYRCASSLGRQANSPLHFGNGTRLTVT.

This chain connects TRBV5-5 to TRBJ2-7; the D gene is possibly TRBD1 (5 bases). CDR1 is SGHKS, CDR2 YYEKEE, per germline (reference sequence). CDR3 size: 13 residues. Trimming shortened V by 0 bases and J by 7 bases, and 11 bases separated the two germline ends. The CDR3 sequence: CASSLVGRAEQYV. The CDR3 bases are TGTGCCAGCAGCTTGGTAGGCAGGGCAGAGCAGTACGTC.

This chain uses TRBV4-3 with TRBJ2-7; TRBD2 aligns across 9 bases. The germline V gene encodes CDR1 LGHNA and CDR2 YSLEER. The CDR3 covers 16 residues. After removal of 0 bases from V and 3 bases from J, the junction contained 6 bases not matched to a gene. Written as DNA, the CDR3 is TGCGCCAGCAGCCAAGACCGAGCGGGAGGTCTCTACGAGCAGTACTTC. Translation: CASSQDRAGGLYEQYF.

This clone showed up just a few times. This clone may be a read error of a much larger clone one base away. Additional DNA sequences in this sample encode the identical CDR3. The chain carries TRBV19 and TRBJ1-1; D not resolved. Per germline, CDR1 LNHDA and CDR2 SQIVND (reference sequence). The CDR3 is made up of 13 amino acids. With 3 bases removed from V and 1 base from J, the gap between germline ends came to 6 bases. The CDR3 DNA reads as TGTGCCAGTAGTATCAACTCGAACACTGAAGCTTTCTTT. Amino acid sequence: CASSINSNTEAFF.

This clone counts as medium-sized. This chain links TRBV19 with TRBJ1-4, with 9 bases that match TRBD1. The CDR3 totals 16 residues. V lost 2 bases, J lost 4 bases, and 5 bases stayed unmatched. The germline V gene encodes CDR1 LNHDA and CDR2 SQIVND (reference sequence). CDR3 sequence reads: CASSISTGQGNEKLFF. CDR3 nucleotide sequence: TGTGCCAGTAGTATAAGTACGGGACAGGGTAATGAAAAACTGTTTTTT.

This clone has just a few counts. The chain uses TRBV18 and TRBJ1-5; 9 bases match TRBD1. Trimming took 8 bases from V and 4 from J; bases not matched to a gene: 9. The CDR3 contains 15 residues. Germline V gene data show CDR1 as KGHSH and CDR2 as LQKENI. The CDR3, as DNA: TGTGCCAGCCAGCAGGGACAGGGATCTAATCAGCCCCAGCATTTT. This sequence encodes CASQQGQGSNQPQHF.

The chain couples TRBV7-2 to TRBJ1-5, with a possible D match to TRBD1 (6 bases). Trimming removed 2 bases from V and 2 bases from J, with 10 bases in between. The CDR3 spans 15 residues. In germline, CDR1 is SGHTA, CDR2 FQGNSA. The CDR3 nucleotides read TGTGCCAGCAGCTTATCAGGGGCGGGCAATCAGCCCCAGCATTTT. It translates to CASSLSGAGNQPQHF.

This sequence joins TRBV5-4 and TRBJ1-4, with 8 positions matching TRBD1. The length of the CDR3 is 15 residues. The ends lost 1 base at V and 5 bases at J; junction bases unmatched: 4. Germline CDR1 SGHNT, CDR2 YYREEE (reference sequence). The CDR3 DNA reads TGTGCCAGCAGCTTGTATCGACAGGGGAATGAAAAACTGTTTTTT. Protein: CASSLYRQGNEKLFF.

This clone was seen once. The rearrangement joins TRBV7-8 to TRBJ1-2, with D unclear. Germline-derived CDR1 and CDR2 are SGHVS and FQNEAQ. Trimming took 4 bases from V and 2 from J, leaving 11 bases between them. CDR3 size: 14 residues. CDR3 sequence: CASSSITVNYGYTF. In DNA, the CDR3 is TGTGCCAGCAGCTCGATTACAGTCAACTATGGCTACACCTTC.

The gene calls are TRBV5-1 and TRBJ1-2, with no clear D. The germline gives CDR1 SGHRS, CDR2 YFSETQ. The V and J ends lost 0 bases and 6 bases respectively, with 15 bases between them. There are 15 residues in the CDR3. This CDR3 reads CASSLGGANSDGYTF. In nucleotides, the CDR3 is TGCGCCAGCAGCTTGGGGGGAGCCAACAGCGATGGCTACACCTTC.

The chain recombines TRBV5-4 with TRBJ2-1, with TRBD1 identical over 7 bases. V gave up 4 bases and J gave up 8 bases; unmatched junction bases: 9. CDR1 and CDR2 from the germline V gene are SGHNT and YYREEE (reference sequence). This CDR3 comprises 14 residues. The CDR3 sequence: CASSPGQVLDEQFF. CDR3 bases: TGTGCCAGCAGCCCCGGACAGGTCTTAGATGAGCAGTTCTTC.